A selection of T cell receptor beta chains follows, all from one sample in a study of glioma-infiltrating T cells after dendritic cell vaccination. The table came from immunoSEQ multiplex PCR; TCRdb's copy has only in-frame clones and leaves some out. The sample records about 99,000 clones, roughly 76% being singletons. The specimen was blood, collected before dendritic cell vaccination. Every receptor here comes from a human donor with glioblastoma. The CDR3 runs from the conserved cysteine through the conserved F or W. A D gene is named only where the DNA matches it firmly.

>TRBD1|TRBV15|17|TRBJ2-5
CATSRTQRTGLGETQYF
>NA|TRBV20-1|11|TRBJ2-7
CSARERHEQYF
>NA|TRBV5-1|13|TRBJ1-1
CASSLTGNTEAFF
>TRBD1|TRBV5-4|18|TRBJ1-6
CASSLGGGQGAFNSPLHF
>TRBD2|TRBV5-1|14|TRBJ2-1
CASSSGLAFDEQFF
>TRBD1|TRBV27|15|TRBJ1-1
CASSLLTGADYEAFF
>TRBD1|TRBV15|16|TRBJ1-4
CATSRDRSGGNEKLFF
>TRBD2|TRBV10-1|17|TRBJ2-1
CASSDLSLAGTNNEQFF
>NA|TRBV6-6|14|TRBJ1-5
CASTPPSGNQPQHF
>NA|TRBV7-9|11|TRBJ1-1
CASSSFFEAFF
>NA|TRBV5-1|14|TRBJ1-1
CASSLRRGTTEAFF
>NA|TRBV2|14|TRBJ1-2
CASFLWGDRYGYTF
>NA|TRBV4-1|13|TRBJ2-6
CASSQVRANVLTF
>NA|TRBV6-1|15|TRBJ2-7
CASSGFRDTPYEQYF
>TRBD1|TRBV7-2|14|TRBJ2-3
CASSLPGTGLTQYF
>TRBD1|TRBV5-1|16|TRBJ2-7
CASSLEGGIESHEQYF